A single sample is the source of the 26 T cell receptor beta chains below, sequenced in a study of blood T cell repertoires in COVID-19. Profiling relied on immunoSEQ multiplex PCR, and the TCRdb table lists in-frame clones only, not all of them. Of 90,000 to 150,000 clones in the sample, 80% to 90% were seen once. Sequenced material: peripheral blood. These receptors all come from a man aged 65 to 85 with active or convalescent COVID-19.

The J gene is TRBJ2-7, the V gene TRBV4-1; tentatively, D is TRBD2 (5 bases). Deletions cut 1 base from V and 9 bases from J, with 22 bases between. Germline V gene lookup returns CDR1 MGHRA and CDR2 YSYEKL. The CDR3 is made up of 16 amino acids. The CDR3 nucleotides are TGCGCCAGCAGCCAAGTTTTGAGGCGGGTTTCTGGTGGGCAGTACTTC. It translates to CASSQVLRRVSGGQYF.

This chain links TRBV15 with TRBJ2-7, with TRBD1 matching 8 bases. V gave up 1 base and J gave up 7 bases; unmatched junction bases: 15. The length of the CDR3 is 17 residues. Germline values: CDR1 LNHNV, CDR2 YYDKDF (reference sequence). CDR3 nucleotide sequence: TGTGCCACCAGCAGAGCACTCTCCGGGACAGGTAATTGGGAGCAGTACTTC. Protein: CATSRALSGTGNWEQYF. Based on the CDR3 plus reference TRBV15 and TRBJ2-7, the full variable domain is DAMVIQNPRYQVTQFGKPVTLSCSQTLNHNVMYWYQQKSSQAPKLLFHYYDKDFNNEADTPDNFQSRRPNTSFCFLDIRSPGLGDTAMYLCATSRALSGTGNWEQYFGPGTRLTVT.

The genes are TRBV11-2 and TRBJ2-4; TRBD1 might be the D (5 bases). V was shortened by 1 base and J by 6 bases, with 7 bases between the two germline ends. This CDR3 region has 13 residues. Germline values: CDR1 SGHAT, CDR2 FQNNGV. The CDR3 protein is CASSLAGLNIQYF. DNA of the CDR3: TGTGCCAGCAGCTTAGCAGGGTTAAACATTCAGTACTTC.

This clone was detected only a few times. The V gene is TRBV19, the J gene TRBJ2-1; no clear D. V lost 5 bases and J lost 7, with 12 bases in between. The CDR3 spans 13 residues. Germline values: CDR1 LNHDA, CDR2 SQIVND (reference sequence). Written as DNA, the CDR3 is TGTGCCAGTAGTCCCCGCGGATTGAATGAGCAGTTCTTC. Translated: CASSPRGLNEQFF.

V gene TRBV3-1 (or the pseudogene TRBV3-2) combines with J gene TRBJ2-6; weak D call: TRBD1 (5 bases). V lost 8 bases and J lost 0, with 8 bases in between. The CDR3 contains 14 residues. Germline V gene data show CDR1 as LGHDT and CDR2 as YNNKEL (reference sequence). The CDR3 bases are TGTGCCAGCGCCACAGGCTCTGGGGCCAACGTCCTGACTTTC. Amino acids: CASATGSGANVLTF.

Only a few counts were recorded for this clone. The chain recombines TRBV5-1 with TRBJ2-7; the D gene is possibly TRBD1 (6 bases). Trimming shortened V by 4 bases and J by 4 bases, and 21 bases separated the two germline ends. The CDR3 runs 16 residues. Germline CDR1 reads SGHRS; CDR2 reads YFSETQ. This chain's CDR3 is CASSDLQGIHYYEQYF. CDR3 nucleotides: TGCGCCAGCAGCGACCTCCAGGGGATCCATTATTACGAGCAGTACTTC.

The CDR3 nucleotides read TGTGCCAGCAGCGTAGACAGGGTGATGAACACTGAAGCTTTCTTT. Translation: CASSVDRVMNTEAFF. The chain combines TRBV9 with TRBJ1-1; a weak D match, TRBD1 (6 bases). The CDR3 spans 15 residues. V lost 0 bases, J lost 0 bases, and 9 bases lay in between. The germline V gene has CDR1 SGDLS and CDR2 YYNGEE.

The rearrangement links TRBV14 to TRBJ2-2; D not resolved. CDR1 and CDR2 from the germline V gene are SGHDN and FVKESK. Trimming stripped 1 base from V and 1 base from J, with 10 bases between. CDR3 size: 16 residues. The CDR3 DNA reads TGTGCCAGCAGCCAAGTAAACATGATGAACACCGGGGAGCTGTTTTTT. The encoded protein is CASSQVNMMNTGELFF.

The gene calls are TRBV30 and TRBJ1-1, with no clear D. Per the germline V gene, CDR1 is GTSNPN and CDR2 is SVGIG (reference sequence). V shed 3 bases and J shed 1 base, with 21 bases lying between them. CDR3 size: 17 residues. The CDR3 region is CAWSGRNNWATNTEAFF. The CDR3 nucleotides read TGTGCCTGGAGCGGAAGGAACAATTGGGCCACGAACACTGAAGCTTTCTTT.

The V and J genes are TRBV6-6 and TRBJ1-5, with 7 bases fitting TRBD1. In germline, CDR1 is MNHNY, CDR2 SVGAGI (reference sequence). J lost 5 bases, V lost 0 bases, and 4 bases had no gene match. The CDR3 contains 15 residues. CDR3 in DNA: TGTGCCAGCAGTTACTCACGACAGGGCGATCAGCCCCAGCATTTT. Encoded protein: CASSYSRQGDQPQHF.

The CDR3 protein is CASSHKGGMNTEAFF. The CDR3 DNA reads TGTGCCAGCAGTCATAAGGGCGGGATGAACACTGAAGCTTTCTTT. V and J are TRBV7-9 and TRBJ1-1; no clear D gene. In germline, CDR1 is SEHNR, CDR2 FQNEAQ (reference sequence). The CDR3 has 15 residues. V lost 6 bases to trimming and J lost 0 bases, with 14 bases between them.

This CDR3 is CSVLNADTQYF. CDR3 sequence (DNA): TGCAGCGTACTCAACGCAGATACGCAGTATTTT. V gene TRBV29-1 combines with J gene TRBJ2-3; D not resolved. Germline V lookup: CDR1 SQVTM, CDR2 ANQGSEA. Trimming shortened V by 6 bases and J by 4 bases, and 8 bases separated the two germline ends. The CDR3 consists of 11 residues.

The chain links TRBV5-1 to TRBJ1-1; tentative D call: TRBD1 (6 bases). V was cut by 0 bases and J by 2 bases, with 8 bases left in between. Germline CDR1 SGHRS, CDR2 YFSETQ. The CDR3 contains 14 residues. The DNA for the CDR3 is TGCGCCAGCAGCTTGGGACAGGTAAACACTGAAGCTTTCTTT. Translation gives CASSLGQVNTEAFF.

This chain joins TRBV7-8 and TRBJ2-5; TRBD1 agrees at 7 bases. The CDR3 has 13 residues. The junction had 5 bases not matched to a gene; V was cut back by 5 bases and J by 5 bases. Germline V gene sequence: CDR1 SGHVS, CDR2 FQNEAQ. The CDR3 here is CASSLGQSETQYF. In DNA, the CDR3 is TGTGCCAGCAGCCTGGGACAGAGCGAGACCCAGTACTTC.

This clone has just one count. CDR3 nucleotide sequence: TGCAGCACACCCCAAGGGTCTAGCGGGGACAATGAGCAGTTCTTC. Translation gives CSTPQGSSGDNEQFF. The V gene is TRBV29-1, the J gene TRBJ2-1; 9 nucleotides agree with TRBD2. This CDR3 has 15 amino acids. Germline CDR1 is SQVTM and CDR2 is ANQGSEA. The trim removed 8 bases at V and 5 bases at J, leaving 13 bases unmatched.

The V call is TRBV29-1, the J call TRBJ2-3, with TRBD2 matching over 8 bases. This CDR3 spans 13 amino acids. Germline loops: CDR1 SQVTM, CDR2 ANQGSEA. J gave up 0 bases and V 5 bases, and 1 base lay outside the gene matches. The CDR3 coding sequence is TGCAGCGTTACGGGAGGGAGCACAGATACGCAGTATTTT. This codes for CSVTGGSTDTQYF.

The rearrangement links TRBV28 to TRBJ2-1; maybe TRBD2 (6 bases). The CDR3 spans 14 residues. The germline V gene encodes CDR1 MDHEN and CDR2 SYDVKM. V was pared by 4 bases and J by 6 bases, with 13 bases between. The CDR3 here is CASSWDFIVNEQFF. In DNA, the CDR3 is TGTGCCAGCAGTTGGGACTTCATAGTCAATGAGCAGTTCTTC.

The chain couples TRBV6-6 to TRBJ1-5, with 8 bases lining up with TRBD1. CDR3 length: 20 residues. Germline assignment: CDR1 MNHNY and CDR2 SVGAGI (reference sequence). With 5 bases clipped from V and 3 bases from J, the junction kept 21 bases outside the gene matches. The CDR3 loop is CASSRRRRQGSANLNQPQHF. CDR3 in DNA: TGTGCCAGCAGTCGTAGAAGACGACAGGGGTCGGCTAATCTCAATCAGCCCCAGCATTTT.

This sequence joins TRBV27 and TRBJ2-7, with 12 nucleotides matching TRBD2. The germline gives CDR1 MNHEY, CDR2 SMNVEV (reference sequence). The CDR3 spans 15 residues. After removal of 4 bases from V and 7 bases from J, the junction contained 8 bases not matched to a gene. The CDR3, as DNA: TGTGCCAGCAGTTCGACTAGCGGGAGAACCGGGGAGCAGTACTTC. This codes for CASSSTSGRTGEQYF.

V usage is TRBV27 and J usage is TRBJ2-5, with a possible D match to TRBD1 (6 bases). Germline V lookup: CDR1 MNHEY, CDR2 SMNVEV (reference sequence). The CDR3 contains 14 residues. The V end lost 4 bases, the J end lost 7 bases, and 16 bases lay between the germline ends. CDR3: CASSSDRADGTQYF. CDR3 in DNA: TGTGCCAGCAGTTCGGACAGAGCAGATGGGACCCAGTACTTC.

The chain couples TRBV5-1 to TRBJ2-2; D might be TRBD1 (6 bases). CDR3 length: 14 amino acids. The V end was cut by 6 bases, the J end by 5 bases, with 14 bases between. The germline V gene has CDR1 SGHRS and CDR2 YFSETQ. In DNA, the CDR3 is TGCGCCAGCACAGGGGACCCTTTTACCGGGGAGCTGTTTTTT. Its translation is CASTGDPFTGELFF.

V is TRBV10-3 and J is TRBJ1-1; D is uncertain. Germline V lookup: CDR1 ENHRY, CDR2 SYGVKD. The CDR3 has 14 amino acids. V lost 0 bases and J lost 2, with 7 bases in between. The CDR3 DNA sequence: TGTGCCATCAGTGAGTCCGGTAGTAACACTGAAGCTTTCTTT. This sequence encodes CAISESGSNTEAFF.

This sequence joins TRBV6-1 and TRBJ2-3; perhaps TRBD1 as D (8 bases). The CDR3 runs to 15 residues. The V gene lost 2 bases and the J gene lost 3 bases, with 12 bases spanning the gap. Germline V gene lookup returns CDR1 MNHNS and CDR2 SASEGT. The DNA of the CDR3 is TGTGCCAGCAGTGAACAACAGGGGGGGACAGATACGCAGTATTTT. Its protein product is CASSEQQGGTDTQYF.

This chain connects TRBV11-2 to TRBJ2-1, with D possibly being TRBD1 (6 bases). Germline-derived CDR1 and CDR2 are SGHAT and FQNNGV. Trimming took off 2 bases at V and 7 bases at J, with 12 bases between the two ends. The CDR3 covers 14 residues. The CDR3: CASSLQTQGNEQFF. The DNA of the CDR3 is TGTGCCAGCAGCTTACAGACACAGGGAAATGAGCAGTTCTTC.

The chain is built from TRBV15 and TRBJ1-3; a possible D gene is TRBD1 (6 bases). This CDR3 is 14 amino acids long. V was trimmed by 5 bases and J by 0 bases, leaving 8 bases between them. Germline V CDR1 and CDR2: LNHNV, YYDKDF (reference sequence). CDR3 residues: CATSRDNSGNTIYF. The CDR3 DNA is TGTGCCACCAGCCGGGACAACTCTGGAAACACCATATATTTT.

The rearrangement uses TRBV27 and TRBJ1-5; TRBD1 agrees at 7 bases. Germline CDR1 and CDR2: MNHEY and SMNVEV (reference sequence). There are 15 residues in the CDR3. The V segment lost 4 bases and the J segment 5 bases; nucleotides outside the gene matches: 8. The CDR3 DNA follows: TGTGCCAGCAGTTCCGACCGGGACAGCTATCAGCCCCAGCATTTT. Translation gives CASSSDRDSYQPQHF.